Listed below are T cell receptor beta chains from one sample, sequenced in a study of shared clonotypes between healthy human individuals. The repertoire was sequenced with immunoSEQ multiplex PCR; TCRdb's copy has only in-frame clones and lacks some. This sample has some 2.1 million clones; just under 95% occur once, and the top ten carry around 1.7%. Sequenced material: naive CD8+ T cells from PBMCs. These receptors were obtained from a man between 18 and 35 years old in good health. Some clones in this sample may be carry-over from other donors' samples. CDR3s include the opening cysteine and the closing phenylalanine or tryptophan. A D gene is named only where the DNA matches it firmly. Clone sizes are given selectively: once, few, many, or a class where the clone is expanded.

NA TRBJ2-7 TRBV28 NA TGTGCCAGCAGCCTCGTGGGGGGGCGTCAGGAGGGCGAGCAGTACTTC CASSLVGGRQEGEQYF
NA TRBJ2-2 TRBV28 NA TGTGCCAGCAGTTTATTTCTGCGGGACATCGCGAACACCGGGGAGCTGTTTTTT CASSLFLRDIANTGELFF
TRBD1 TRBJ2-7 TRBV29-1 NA TGCAGCGTGGAAAGTCGGGACAGGGCAAGCGAGCAGTACTTC CSVESRDRASEQYF
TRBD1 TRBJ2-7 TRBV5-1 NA TGCGCCAGCAGCACTGGACAGGGGATGACCTACGAGCAGTACTTC CASSTGQGMTYEQYF
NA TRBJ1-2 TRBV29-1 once TGCAGCGTAGCGGTTACTCCGGGACGGGCAAACTATGGCTACACCTTC CSVAVTPGRANYGYTF
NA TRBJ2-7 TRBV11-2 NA TGTGCCAGCAGCTTAGGGCCGGCCCGGGGGCTACACCTCTACGAGCAGTACTTC CASSLGPARGLHLYEQYF
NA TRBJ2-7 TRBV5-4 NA TGTGCCAGCAGCTACCCCGGAAGGAACTCCTACGAGCAGTACTTC CASSYPGRNSYEQYF
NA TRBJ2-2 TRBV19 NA TGTGCCAGTATCGGATTCGAAGCCAACACCGGTGGGGAGCTGTTTTTT CASIGFEANTGGELFF
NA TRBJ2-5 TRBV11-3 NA TGTGCCAGCAGCCCGCTCGACAACCAAGAGACCCAGTACTTC CASSPLDNQETQYF
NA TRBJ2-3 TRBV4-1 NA TGCGCCAGCAGCCAGGCCCGGCGCCCCGAAGGAGATACGCAGTATTTT CASSQARRPEGDTQYF
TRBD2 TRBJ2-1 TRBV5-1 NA TGCGCCAGCAGCTTGGCCGCGGCTAGCGGGAGTGAGCAGTTCTTC CASSLAAASGSEQFF
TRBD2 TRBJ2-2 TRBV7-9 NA TGTGCCAGCAGCTTAAGCGGGGGATCTGGCACCGGGGAGCTGTTTTTT CASSLSGGSGTGELFF
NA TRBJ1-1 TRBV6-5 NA TGTGCCAGCGGCGGCAGTCTGAACACTGAAGCTTTCTTT CASGGSLNTEAFF
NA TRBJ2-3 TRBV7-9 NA TGTGCCAGCAGCTCCCCTTATAGCGGAGATACGCAGTATTTT CASSSPYSGDTQYF
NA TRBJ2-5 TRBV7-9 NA TGTGCCAGCAGCCCGGGACTGCCCCAAGAGACCCAGTACTTC CASSPGLPQETQYF
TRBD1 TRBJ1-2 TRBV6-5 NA TGTGCCACCCTGGACAGGGGTGTTTATGGCTACACCTTC CATLDRGVYGYTF
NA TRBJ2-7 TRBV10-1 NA TGCGCCAGCAGTGAGTCTGGCCGGCCAAGCCAGGGCAACCCCTACGAGCAGTACTTC CASSESGRPSQGNPYEQYF
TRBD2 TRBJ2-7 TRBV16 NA TGTGCCAGCAGCCTTAGGACTAGACACGAGCAGTACTTC CASSLRTRHEQYF
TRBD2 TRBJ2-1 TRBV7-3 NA TGTGCCAGCAGCTTTTTAGCGGGAGTTGCCGATGAGCAGTTCTTC CASSFLAGVADEQFF
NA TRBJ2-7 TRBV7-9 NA TGTGCCAGCAGCATAGGCGGGGCTACTACCTACGAGCAGTACTTC CASSIGGATTYEQYF
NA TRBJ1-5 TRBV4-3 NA TGCGCCAGCAGCCAAGACCCGGGCCCGGTGTCCAATCAGCCCCAGCATTTT CASSQDPGPVSNQPQHF
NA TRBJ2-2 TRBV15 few TGTGCCACCACCCCGACAAGGGCGGGGATATCCAACACCGGGGAGCTGTTTTTT CATTPTRAGISNTGELFF
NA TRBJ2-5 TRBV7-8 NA TGTGCCAGCAGCTTAGCCCAGGGGTTTGGGGAGACCCAGTACTTC CASSLAQGFGETQYF
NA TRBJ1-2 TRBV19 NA TGTGCCAGTAGTTGGGGGAACGGCTATGGCTACACCTTC CASSWGNGYGYTF
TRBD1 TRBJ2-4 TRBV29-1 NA TGCAGCGTTGAAGATTCCCGGACAGGACAAAACATTCAGTACTTC CSVEDSRTGQNIQYF
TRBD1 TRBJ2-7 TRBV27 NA TGTGCCAGCAGTTGGTCACAGGGGGCCTCCTACGAGCAGTACTTC CASSWSQGASYEQYF
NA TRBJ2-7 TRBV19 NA TGTGCCAGTACCCCGGGGCGTAACTCCTACGAGCAGTACTTC CASTPGRNSYEQYF
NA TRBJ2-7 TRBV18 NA TGTGCCAGCTCACCACCCGGGACGGACTACGAGCAGTACTTC CASSPPGTDYEQYF
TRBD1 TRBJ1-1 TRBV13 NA TGTGCCAGCAGCTCGGGGACAGGGAACACTGAAGCTTTCTTT CASSSGTGNTEAFF
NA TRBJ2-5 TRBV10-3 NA TGTGCCACTATGCCGGGACACGCGTTCTTAGAGACCCAGTACTTC CATMPGHAFLETQYF
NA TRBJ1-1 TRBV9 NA TGTGCCAGCAGCGTAGGGGCAGATAACACTGAAGCTTTCTTT CASSVGADNTEAFF
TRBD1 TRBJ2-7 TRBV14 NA TGTGCCAGCAGCCAGGGTAGGGGACAGACGTACGAGCAGTACTTC CASSQGRGQTYEQYF
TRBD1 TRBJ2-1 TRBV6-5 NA TGTGCCAGCAGTTATCTCGGGACAGGGAATGAGCAGTTCTTC CASSYLGTGNEQFF
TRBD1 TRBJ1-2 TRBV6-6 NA TGTGCCAGCAATGACCGGGACAGGGTCTATGGCTACACCTTC CASNDRDRVYGYTF
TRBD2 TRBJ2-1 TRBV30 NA TGTGCCTGGAGTGTAAAGTTTGGCGGCCGGGGGGATGAGCAGTTCTTC CAWSVKFGGRGDEQFF
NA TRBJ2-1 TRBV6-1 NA TGTGCCAGCAGTGGGGGACCATACAATGAGCAGTTCTTC CASSGGPYNEQFF
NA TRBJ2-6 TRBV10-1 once TGCGCCAGCAGTGATGGTGGGGCCAACGTCCTGACTTTC CASSDGGANVLTF
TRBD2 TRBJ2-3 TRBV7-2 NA TGTGCCAGCAGCTTAGAGCGGGAGGGCCTCGGAGATACGCAGTATTTT CASSLEREGLGDTQYF
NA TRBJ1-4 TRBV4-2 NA TGTGCCAGCAGCCAACGGACGCTGGATGAAAAACTGTTTTTT CASSQRTLDEKLFF
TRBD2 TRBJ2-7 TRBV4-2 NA TGTGCCAGCAGCCAGACAACCCTTACTAGCGGGAGGGAGTACGAGCAGTACTTC CASSQTTLTSGREYEQYF
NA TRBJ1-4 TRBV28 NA TGTGCCAGCAGTTTAGGATGGATATCTAATGAAAAACTGTTTTTT CASSLGWISNEKLFF
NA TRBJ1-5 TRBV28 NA TGTGCCAGCAGTTTAAGAGCTTCGGGTCAGCCCCAGCATTTT CASSLRASGQPQHF
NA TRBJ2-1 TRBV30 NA TGTGCCTGGAGCCGGTCTAGGCCTGGCAATGAGCAGTTCTTC CAWSRSRPGNEQFF
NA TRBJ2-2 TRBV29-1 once TGCAGCGCTATCACGGACCGGGGGACCGGGGAGCTGTTTTTT CSAITDRGTGELFF
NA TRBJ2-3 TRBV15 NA TGTGCCACCAGCAGAGGAGCCAGCGATACGCAGTATTTT CATSRGASDTQYF
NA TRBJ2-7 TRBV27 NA TGTGCCAGCAGCCCCTCCGCCAGGGCGTTCTACGAGCAGTACTTC CASSPSARAFYEQYF
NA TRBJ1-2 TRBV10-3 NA TGTGCCATCAGTATGGGGACAAAAGACTATGGCTACACCTTC CAISMGTKDYGYTF
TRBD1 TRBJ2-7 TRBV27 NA TGTGCCAGCAGTTTAGGGACAGGGTATGGTGAGCAGTACTTC CASSLGTGYGEQYF
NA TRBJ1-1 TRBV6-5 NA TGTGCCAGCGGATACAGGGAGGGCACTGAAGCTTTCTTT CASGYREGTEAFF
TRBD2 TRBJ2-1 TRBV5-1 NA TGCGCCAGCAGCTTGCCGGGACTAGCCTCGCCTAATGAGCAGTTCTTC CASSLPGLASPNEQFF
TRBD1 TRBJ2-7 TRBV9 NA TGTGCCAGCAGCTACACGGACAGGGAGTACGAGCAGTACTTC CASSYTDREYEQYF
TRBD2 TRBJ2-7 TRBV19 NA TGTGCCAGTAGTATCGGCGGGACTAGCGGCTCCTACGAGCAGTACTTC CASSIGGTSGSYEQYF
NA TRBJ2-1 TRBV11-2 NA TGTGCCAGCAGCTTTCAAGGTGATGAGCAGTTCTTC CASSFQGDEQFF
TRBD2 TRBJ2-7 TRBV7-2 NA TGTGCCAGCAGCTTTGTGGGCGGGAGTTTATACGAGCAGTACTTC CASSFVGGSLYEQYF
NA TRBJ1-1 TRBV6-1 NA TGTGCCAGCAGTGCTCTGGGGCAGGGAAGTTATGCTTTCTTT CASSALGQGSYAFF
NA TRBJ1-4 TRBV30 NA TGTGCCTGGAGTTCCCCCAGGGCGGGTAATGAAAAACTGTTTTTT CAWSSPRAGNEKLFF
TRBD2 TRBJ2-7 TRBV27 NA TGTGCCAGCAGTTTAACCCGGACTAGCGCCGAGCAGTACTTC CASSLTRTSAEQYF